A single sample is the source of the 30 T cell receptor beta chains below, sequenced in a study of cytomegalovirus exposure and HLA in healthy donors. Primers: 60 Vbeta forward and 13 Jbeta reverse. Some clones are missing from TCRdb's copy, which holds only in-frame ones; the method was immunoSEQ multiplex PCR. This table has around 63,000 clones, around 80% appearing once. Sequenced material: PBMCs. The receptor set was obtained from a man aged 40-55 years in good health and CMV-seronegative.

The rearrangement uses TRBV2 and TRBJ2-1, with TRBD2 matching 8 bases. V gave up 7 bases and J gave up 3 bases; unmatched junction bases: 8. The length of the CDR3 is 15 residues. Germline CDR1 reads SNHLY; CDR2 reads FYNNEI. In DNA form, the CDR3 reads TGTGCCAGCAACGCCGGGACTAGGCGCTACAATGAGCAGTTCTTC. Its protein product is CASNAGTRRYNEQFF.

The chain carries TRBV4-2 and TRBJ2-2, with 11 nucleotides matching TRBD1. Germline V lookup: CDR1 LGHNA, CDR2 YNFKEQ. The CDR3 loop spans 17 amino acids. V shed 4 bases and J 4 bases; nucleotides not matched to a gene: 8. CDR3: CASSRKTGTGGTGELFF. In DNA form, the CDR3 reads TGTGCCAGCAGCCGAAAAACCGGGACAGGGGGCACCGGGGAGCTGTTTTTT.

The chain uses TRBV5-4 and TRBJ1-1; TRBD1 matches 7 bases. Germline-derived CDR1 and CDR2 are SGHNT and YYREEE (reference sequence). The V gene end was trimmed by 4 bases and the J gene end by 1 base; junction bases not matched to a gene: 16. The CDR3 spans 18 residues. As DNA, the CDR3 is TGTGCCAGCAGCCCGGGACAGTACAACGACCGGGGGAACACTGAAGCTTTCTTT. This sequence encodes CASSPGQYNDRGNTEAFF.

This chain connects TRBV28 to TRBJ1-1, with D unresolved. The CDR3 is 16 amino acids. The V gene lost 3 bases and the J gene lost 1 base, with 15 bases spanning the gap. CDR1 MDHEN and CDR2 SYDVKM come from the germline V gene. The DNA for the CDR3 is TGTGCCAGCAGTTTTCTTTTTCGGCAGGCGAACACTGAAGCTTTCTTT. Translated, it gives CASSFLFRQANTEAFF.

This CDR3 reads CASRDNSNQPQHF. The CDR3 nucleotides are TGTGCCAGCAGAGACAACAGCAATCAGCCCCAGCATTTT. V and J are TRBV6-5 and TRBJ1-5, with D uncertain. Trimming pared 6 bases from V and 1 base from J, leaving 7 bases between. This CDR3 is built from 13 residues. CDR1 MNHEY and CDR2 SVGAGI come from the germline V gene.

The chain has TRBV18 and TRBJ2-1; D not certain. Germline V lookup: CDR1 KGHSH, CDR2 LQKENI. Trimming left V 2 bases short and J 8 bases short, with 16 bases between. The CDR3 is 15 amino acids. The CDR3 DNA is TGTGCCAGCTCACCAAGAGGTTCATTTTTCGATGAGCAGTTCTTC. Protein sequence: CASSPRGSFFDEQFF.

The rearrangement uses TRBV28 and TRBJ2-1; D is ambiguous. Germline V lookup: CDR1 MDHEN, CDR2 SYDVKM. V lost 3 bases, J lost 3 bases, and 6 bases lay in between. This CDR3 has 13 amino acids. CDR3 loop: CASSFQFYNEQFF. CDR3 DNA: TGTGCCAGCAGTTTCCAGTTCTACAATGAGCAGTTCTTC.

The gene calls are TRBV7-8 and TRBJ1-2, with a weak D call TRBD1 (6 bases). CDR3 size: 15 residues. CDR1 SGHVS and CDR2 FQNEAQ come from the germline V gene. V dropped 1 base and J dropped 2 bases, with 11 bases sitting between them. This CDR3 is CASSLETGKNYGYTF. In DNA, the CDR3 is TGTGCCAGCAGCTTAGAGACAGGAAAAAACTATGGCTACACCTTC.

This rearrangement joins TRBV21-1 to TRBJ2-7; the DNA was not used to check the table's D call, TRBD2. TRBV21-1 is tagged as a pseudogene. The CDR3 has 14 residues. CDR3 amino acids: CASSKRGGDYEQYF. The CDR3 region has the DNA TGTGCCAGCAGCAAACGCGGAGGGGACTACGAGCAGTACTTC.

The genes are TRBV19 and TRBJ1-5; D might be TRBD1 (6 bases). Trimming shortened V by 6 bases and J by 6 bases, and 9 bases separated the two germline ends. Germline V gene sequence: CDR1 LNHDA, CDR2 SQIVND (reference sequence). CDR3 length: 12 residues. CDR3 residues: CASRQGLQPQHF. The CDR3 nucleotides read TGTGCCAGTAGACAGGGCCTTCAGCCCCAGCATTTT.

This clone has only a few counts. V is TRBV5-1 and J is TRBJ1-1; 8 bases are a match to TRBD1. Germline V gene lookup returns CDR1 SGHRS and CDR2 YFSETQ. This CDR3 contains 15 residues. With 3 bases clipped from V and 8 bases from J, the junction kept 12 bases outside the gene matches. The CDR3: CASSSGQGIGVEAFF. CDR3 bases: TGCGCCAGCAGCTCCGGACAGGGAATAGGTGTCGAAGCTTTCTTT.

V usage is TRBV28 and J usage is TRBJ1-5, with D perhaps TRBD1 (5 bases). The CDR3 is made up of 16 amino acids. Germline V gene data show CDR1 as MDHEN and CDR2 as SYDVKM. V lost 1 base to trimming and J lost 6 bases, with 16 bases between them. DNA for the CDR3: TGTGCCAGCAGTTTATTGGATCAGGGAATCGCTCAGCCCCAGCATTTT. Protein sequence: CASSLLDQGIAQPQHF.

CDR3 DNA sequence: TGTGCCAGCAGTTTCCACGGGACAGCGGTCGGTGGCTGGGGGACTGAAGCTTTCTTT. Translation gives CASSFHGTAVGGWGTEAFF. The chain couples TRBV27 to TRBJ1-1, with 7 bases lining up with TRBD1. J lost 5 bases, V lost 3 bases, and 21 bases had no gene match. Looked up from germline, CDR1 is MNHEY and CDR2 is SMNVEV (reference sequence). This CDR3 contains 19 residues.

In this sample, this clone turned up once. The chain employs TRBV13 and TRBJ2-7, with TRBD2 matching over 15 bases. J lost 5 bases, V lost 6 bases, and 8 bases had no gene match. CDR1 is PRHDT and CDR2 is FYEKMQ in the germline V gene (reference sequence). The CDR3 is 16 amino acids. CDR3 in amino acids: CASSYWTSGRAHEQYF. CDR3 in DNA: TGTGCCAGCAGTTACTGGACTAGCGGGAGGGCCCACGAGCAGTACTTC.

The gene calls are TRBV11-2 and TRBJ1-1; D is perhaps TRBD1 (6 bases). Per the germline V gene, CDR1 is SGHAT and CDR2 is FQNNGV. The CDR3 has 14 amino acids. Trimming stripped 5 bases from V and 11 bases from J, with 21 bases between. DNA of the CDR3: TGTGCCAGCAGCCCTATGGGGGGGGCTCGGGTTGCTTTCTTT. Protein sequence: CASSPMGGARVAFF.

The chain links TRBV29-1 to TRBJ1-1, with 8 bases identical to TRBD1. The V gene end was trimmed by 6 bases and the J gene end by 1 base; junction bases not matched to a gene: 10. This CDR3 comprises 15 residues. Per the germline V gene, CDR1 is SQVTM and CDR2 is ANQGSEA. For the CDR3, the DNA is TGCAGCGTCCGGAGGGGGACAGGCTGGAACACTGAAGCTTTCTTT. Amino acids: CSVRRGTGWNTEAFF.

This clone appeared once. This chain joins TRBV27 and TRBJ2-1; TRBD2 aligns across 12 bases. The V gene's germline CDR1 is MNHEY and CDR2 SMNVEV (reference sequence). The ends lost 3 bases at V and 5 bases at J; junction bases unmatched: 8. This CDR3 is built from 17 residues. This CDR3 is CASSFLTSGSLNNEQFF. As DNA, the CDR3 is TGTGCCAGCAGTTTTTTGACTAGCGGGAGTTTGAACAATGAGCAGTTCTTC.

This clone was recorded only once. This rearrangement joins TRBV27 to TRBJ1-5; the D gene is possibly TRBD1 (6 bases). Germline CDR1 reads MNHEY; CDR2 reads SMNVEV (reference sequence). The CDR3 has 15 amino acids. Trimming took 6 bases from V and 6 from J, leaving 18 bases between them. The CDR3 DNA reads TGTGCCAGCAGGCTAACACAGGGTCTCAGTCAGCCCCAGCATTTT. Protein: CASRLTQGLSQPQHF.

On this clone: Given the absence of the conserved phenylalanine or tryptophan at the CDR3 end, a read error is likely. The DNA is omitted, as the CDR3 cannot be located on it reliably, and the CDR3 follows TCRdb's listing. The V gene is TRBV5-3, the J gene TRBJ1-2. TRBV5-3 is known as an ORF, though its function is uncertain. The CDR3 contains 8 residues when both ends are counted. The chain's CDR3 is CARSSIPG.

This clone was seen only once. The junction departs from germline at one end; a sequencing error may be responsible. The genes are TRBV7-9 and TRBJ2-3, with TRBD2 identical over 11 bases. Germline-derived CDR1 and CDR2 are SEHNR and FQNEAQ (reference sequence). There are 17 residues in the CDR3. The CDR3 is CSSSVGTSGSSTDTQYF. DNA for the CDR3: TGTTCCAGCAGCGTGGGGACTAGCGGTTCTAGCACAGATACGCAGTATTTT.

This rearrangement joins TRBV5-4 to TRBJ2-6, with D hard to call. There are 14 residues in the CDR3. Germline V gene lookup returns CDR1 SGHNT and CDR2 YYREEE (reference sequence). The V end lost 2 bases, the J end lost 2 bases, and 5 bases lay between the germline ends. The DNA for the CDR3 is TGTGCCAGCAGCTTCAGTGCTGGGGCCAACGTCCTGACTTTC. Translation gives CASSFSAGANVLTF. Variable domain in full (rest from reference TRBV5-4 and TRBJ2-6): ETGVTQSPTHLIKTRGQQVTLRCSSQSGHNTVSWYQQALGQGPQFIFQYYREEENGRGNFPPRFSGLQFPNYSSELNVNALELDDSALYLCASSFSAGANVLTFGAGSRLTVL.

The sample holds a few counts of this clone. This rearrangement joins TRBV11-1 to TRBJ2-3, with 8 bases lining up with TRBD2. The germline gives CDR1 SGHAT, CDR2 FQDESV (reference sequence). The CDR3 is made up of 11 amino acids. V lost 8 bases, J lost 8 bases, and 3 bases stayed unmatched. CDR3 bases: TGTGCCAGCGGCCGGGGGGGTACGCAGTATTTT. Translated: CASGRGGTQYF.

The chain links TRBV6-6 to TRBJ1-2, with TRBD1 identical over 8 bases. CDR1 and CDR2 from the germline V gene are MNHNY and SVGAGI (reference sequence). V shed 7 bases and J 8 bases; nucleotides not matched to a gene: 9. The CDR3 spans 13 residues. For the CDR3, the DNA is TGTGCCAGCACCGCGGACAGGGCAGGAGGCTACACCTTC. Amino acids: CASTADRAGGYTF.

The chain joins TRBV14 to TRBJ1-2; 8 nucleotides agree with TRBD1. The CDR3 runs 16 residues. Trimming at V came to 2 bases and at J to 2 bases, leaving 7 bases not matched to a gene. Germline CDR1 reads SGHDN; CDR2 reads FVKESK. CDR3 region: CASSQRINRGNYGYTF. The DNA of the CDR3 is TGTGCCAGCAGCCAAAGGATAAACAGGGGGAACTATGGCTACACCTTC.

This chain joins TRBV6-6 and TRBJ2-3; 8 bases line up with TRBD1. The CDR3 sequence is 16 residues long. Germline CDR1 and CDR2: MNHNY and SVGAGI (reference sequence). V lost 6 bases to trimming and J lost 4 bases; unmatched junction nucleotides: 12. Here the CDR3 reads CASSGNTGGQADTQYF. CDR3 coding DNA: TGTGCCAGCAGCGGGAATACAGGGGGACAAGCAGATACGCAGTATTTT.

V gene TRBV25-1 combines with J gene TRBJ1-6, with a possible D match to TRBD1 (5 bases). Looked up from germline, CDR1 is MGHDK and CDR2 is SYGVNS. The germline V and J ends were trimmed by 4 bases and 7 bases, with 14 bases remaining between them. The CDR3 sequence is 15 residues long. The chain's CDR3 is CASSGRGGGNSPLHF. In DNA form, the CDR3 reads TGTGCCAGCAGTGGCCGGGGTGGGGGGAATTCACCCCTCCACTTT.

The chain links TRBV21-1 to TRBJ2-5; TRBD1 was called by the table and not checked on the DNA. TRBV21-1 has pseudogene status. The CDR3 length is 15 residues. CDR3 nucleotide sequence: TGTGCCAGCAGCATGAACACGAAGTACCAAGAGACCCAGTACTTC. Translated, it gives CASSMNTKYQETQYF.

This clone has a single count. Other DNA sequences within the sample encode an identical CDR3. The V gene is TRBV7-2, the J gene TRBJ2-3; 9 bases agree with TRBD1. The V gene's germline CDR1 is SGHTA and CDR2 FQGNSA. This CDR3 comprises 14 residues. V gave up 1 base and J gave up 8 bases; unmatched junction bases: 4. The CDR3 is CASSLGQGGVTQYF. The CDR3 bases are TGTGCCAGCAGCTTAGGACAGGGGGGGGTTACGCAGTATTTT.

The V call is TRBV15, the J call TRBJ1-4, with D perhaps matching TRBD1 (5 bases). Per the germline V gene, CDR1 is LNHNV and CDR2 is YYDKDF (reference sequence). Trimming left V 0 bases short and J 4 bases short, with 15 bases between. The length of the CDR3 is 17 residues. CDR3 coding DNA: TGTGCCACCAGCAGAGATCTACCGGAAGGGGTTAATGAAAAACTGTTTTTT. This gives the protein CATSRDLPEGVNEKLFF.

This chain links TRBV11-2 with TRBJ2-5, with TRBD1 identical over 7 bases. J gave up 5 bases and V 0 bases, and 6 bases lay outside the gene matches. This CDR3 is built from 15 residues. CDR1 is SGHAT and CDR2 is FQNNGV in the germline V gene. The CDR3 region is CASSLDYRGGETQYF. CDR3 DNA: TGTGCCAGCAGCTTAGACTACAGGGGCGGGGAGACCCAGTACTTC.